This T cell receptor (beta chain) was obtained from a study of T cell repertoires in cytomegalovirus infection. Study background: TCR beta signatures that were public indicated CMV infection and matching HLA type. Study-wide results and limits: CMV carriers with the relevant HLA were identified by cumulative public TCR beta family frequency. Within the response measured ex vivo, HLA-C-restricted CMV-specific TCR beta clonotypes were dominant.

Comments on this clonotype: Its antigen is currently unknown.

TCRdb used MiXCR to reprocess the reads, holding one entry per CDR3 protein. The sample has more than 500,000 distinct CDR3 sequences; 16% are singletons. The source material was CD8+ T cells from PBMCs. The receptor comes from a human donor in good health (CMV status not recorded). Some clones in this sample may be carry-over from other donors' samples.

The CDR3 region has the DNA TGTGCCAGCAGCCCCTTTGTGCAGGGACAAGAGACCCAGTACTTC. It specifies CASSPFVQGQETQYF. The chain has TRBV5-4 and TRBJ2-5, with a weak D call TRBD1 (5 bases). The V end lost 4 bases, the J end lost 2 bases, and 15 bases lay between the germline ends. The CDR3 totals 15 residues. CDR1 and CDR2 from the germline V gene are SGHNT and YYREEE (reference sequence). Based on the CDR3 plus reference TRBV5-4 and TRBJ2-5, the full variable domain is ETGVTQSPTHLIKTRGQQVTLRCSSQSGHNTVSWYQQALGQGPQFIFQYYREEENGRGNFPPRFSGLQFPNYSSELNVNALELDDSALYLCASSPFVQGQETQYFGPGTRLLVL.